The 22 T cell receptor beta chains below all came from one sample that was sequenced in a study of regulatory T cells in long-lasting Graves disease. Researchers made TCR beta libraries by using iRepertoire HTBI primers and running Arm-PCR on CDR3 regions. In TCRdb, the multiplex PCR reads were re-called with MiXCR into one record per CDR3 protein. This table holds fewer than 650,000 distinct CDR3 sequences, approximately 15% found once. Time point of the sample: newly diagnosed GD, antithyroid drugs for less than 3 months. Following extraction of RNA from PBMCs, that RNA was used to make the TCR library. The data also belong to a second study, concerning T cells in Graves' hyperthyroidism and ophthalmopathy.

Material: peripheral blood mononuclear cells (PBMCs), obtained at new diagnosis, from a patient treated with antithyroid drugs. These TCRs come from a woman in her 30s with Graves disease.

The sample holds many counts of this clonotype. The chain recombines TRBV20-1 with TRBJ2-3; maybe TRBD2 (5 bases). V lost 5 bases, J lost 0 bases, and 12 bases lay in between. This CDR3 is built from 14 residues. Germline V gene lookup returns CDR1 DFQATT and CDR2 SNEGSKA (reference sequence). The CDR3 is CSAPWRTSTDTQYF. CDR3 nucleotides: TGCAGTGCTCCCTGGCGGACTAGCACAGATACGCAGTATTTT.

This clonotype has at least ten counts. DNA for the CDR3: TGTGCCAGCAGCCGGGGGGACAATGAGCAGTTCTTC. It specifies CASSRGDNEQFF. The chain recombines TRBV7-9 with TRBJ2-1; 7 bases are shared with TRBD2. This CDR3 has 12 residues. V gave up 5 bases and J gave up 5 bases; unmatched junction bases: 0. Germline CDR1 and CDR2: SEHNR and FQNEAQ (reference sequence).

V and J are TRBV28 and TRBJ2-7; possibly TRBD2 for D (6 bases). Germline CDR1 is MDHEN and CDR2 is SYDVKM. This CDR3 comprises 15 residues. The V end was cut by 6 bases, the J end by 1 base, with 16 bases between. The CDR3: CASRRSGTPSYEQYF. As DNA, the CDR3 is TGTGCCAGCAGACGAAGTGGGACTCCGTCCTACGAGCAGTACTTC.

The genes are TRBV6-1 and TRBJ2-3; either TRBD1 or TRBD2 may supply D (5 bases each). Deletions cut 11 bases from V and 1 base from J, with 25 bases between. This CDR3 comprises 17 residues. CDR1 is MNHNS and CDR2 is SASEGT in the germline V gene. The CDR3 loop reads CAGERKGAGYGTDTQYF. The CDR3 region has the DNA TGTGCCGGGGAGCGTAAGGGAGCAGGGTACGGCACAGATACGCAGTATTTT.

In DNA, the CDR3 is TGCGCCAGCAGCTCCTCTCTAGCGGGAGGCTCCTACGAGCAGTACTTC. The encoded protein is CASSSSLAGGSYEQYF. The genes are TRBV5-1 and TRBJ2-7, with 11 bases aligning to TRBD2. This CDR3 region has 16 residues. V trimming: 3 bases; J trimming: 0 bases; junction bases outside the gene matches: 5. Germline-derived CDR1 and CDR2 are SGHRS and YFSETQ.

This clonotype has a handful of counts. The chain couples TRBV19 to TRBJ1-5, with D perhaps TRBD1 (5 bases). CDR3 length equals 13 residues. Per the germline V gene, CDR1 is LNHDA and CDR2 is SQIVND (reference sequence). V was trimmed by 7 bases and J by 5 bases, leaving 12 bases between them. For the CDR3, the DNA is TGTGCCAGTACTTGGGACGGCTATCAGCCCCAGCATTTT. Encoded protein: CASTWDGYQPQHF.

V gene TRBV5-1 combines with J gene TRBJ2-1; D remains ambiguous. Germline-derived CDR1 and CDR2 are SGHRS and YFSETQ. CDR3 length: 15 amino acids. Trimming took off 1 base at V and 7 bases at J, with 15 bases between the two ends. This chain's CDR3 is CASSLTPTFMNEQFF. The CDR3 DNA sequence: TGCGCCAGCAGCTTGACACCTACCTTTATGAATGAGCAGTTCTTC.

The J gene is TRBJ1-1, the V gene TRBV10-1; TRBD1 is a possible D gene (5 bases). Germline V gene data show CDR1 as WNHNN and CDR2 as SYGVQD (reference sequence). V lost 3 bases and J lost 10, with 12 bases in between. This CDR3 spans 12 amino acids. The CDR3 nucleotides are TGCGCCAGCAGTGAAGGGAGGCAGGGAGCTTTCTTT. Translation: CASSEGRQGAFF.

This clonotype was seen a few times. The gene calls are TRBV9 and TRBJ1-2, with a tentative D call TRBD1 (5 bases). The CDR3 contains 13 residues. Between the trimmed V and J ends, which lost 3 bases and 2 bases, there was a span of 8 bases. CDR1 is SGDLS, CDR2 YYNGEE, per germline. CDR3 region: CASSAWDNYGYTF. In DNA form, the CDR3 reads TGTGCCAGCAGCGCCTGGGACAACTATGGCTACACCTTC.

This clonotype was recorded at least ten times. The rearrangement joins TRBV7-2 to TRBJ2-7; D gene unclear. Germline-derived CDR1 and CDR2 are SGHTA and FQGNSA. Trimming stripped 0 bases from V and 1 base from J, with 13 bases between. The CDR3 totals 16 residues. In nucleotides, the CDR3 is TGTGCCAGCAGCTTAGCTAGTCCAGGCAGATCCTACGAGCAGTACTTC. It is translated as CASSLASPGRSYEQYF.

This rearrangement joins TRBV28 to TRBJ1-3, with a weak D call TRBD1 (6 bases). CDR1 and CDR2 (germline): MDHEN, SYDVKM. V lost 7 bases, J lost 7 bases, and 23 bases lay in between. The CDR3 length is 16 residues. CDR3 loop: CASTYLGTPSGNTIYF. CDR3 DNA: TGTGCCAGCACTTACTTGGGGACACCCTCGGGGAACACCATATATTTT.

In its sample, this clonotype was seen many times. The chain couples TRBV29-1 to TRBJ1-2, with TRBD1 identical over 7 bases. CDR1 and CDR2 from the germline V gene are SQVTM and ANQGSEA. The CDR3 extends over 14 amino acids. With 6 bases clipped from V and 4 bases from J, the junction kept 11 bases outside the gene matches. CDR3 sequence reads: CSVQYRDSSYGYTF. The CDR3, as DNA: TGCAGCGTACAATACCGGGACAGTTCCTATGGCTACACCTTC.

CDR3: CASSPLGTGEETQYF. DNA of the CDR3: TGCGCCAGCAGCCCCTTAGGGACAGGGGAAGAGACCCAGTACTTC. This sequence joins TRBV4-1 and TRBJ2-5, with 10 bases identical to TRBD1. V gave up 4 bases and J gave up 3 bases; unmatched junction bases: 5. Germline lookup yields CDR1 MGHRA and CDR2 YSYEKL. The CDR3 has 15 amino acids.

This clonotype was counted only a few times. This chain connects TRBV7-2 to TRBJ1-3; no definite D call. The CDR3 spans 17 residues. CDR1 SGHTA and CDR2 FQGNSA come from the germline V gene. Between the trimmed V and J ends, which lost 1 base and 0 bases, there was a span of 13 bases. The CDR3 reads CASSLGTTRGSGNTIYF. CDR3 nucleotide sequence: TGTGCCAGCAGCTTAGGGACGACACGCGGCTCTGGAAACACCATATATTTT. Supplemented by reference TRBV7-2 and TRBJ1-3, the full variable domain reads GAGVSQSPSNKVTEKGKDVELRCDPISGHTALYWYRQSLGQGLEFLIYFQGNSAPDKSGLPSDRFSAERTGGSVSTLTIQRTQQEDSAVYLCASSLGTTRGSGNTIYFGEGSWLTVV.

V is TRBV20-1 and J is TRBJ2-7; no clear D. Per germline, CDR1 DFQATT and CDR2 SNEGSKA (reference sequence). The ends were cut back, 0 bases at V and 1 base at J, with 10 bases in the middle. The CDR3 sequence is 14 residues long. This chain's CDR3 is CSAREGLGSYEQYF. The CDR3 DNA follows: TGCAGTGCTAGAGAGGGGTTGGGTTCCTACGAGCAGTACTTC.

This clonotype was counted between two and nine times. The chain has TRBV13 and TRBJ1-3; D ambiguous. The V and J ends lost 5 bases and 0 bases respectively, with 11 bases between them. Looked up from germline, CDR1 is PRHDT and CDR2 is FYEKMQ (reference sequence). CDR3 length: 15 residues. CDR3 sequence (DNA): TGTGCCAGCAGCCTACGCCTATCCTCTGGAAACACCATATATTTT. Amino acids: CASSLRLSSGNTIYF. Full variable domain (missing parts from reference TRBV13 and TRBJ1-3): AAGVIQSPRHLIKEKRETATLKCYPIPRHDTVYWYQQGPGQDPQFLISFYEKMQSDKGSIPDRFSAQQFSDYHSELNMSSLELGDSALYFCASSLRLSSGNTIYFGEGSWLTVV.

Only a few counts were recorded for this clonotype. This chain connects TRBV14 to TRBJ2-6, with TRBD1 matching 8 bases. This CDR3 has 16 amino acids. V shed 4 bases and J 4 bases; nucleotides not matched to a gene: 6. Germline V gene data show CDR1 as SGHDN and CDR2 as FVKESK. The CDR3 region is CASSRSRGPGANVLTF. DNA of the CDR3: TGTGCCAGCAGCCGCTCCAGGGGGCCAGGGGCCAACGTCCTGACTTTC.

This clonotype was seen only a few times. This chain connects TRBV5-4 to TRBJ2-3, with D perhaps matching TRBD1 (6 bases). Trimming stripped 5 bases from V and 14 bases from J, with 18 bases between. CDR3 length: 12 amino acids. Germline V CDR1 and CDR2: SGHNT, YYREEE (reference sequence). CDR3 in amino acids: CASSSPQGRRYF. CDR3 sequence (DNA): TGTGCCAGCAGTTCACCACAGGGACGCAGGTATTTT.

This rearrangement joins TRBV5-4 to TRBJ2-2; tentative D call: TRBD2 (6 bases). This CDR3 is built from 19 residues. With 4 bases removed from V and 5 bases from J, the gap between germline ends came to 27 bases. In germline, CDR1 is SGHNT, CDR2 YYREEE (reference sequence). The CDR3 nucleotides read TGTGCCAGCAGCCAGGAACAGGCCAGAGGACGGCGGGGTACCGGGGAGCTGTTTTTT. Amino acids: CASSQEQARGRRGTGELFF.

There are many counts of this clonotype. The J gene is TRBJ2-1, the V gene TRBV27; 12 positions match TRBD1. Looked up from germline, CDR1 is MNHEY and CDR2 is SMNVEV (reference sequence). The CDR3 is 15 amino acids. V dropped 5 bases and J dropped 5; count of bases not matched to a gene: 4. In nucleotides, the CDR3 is TGTGCCAGCAGTCCCGGGACAGGGGGCCACAATGAGCAGTTCTTC. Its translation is CASSPGTGGHNEQFF.

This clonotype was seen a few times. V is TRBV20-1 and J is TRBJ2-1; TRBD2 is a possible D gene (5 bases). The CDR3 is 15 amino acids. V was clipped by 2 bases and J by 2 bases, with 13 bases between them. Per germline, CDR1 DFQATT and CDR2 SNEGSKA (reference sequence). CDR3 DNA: TGCAGTGCTAGACCGCCGCCGGGAACCTACAATGAGCAGTTCTTC. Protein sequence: CSARPPPGTYNEQFF.

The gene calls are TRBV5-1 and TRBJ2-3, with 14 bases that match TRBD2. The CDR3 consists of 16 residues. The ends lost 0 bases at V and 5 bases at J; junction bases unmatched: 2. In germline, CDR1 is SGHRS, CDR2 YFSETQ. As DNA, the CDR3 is TGCGCCAGCAGCTTGGGGACTAGCGGGAGGTTAGATACGCAGTATTTT. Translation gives CASSLGTSGRLDTQYF.